A single sample gave rise to the 31 T cell receptor beta chains below, sequenced in a study of response to subunit inactivated influenza vaccine. TCRdb reanalysed the RT-PCR reads using MiXCR and keeps one entry per CDR3 protein. The sample comprises 600,000 to 850,000 distinct CDR3 sequences, around 15% of which are singletons, and roughly 7.6% rests with the top ten. The sequencing used PBMCs from blood, collected around 15 days before vaccination. Receptors were obtained from a man aged 45 to 65 who received an inactivated influenza vaccine.

The chain is built from TRBV27 and TRBJ2-7; 10 bases align to TRBD2. The V and J ends lost 6 bases and 2 bases, in that order; junction bases with no gene match: 13. The CDR3 runs to 17 residues. Germline V gives CDR1 MNHEY, CDR2 SMNVEV (reference sequence). The CDR3 here is CASRVSSGSNPPYEQYF. The CDR3 region has the DNA TGTGCCAGCAGGGTTTCTAGCGGGAGCAACCCCCCCTACGAGCAGTACTTC.

The genes are TRBV27 and TRBJ2-1; TRBD1 matches at 7 bases. The CDR3 spans 14 residues. V shed 6 bases and J 7 bases; nucleotides not matched to a gene: 9. CDR1 MNHEY and CDR2 SMNVEV come from the germline V gene (reference sequence). CDR3 sequence reads: CASSPDRNGNEQFF. In DNA, the CDR3 is TGTGCCAGCAGCCCGGACAGGAACGGTAATGAGCAGTTCTTC.

The sample holds many counts of this clonotype. The rearrangement uses TRBV4-1 and TRBJ2-2, with 10 bases that match TRBD1. Trimming took 8 bases from V and 4 from J; bases not matched to a gene: 7. This CDR3 spans 15 amino acids. CDR1 and CDR2 (germline): MGHRA, YSYEKL. CDR3 residues: CASGTGATFTGELFF. The CDR3 DNA reads as TGCGCCAGCGGGACAGGGGCGACTTTCACCGGGGAGCTGTTTTTT.

The chain uses TRBV11-2 and TRBJ2-1; no clear D gene. CDR1 is SGHAT and CDR2 is FQNNGV in the germline V gene. This CDR3 comprises 15 residues. Trimming pared 2 bases from V and 6 bases from J, leaving 14 bases between. CDR3 sequence: CASSLSPGLGNEQFF. The CDR3 bases are TGTGCCAGCAGCTTATCACCGGGTTTAGGCAATGAGCAGTTCTTC. The complete variable domain, with remaining parts taken from reference TRBV11-2 and TRBJ2-1, reads EAGVAQSPRYKIIEKRQSVAFWCNPISGHATLYWYQQILGQGPKLLIQFQNNGVVDDSQLPKDRFSAERLKGVDSTLKIQPAKLEDSAVYLCASSLSPGLGNEQFFGPGTRLTVL.

The genes are TRBV13 and TRBJ2-4; a weak D match, TRBD1 (6 bases). The CDR3 has 14 amino acids. V was cut by 5 bases and J by 5 bases, with 13 bases left in between. Germline lookup yields CDR1 PRHDT and CDR2 FYEKMQ (reference sequence). The CDR3 nucleotides read TGTGCCAGCAGCCTTTCCAGGACAGAAAACATTCAGTACTTC. Protein product: CASSLSRTENIQYF.

This sequence joins TRBV29-1 and TRBJ2-7, with TRBD1 matching over 9 bases. Germline V gene data show CDR1 as SQVTM and CDR2 as ANQGSEA. The CDR3 runs 13 residues. Losses at the gene ends were 3 bases for V and 3 bases for J; bases not matched to a gene: 3. The CDR3 nucleotides read TGCAGCGTTGAGGAGGGACAGGGCTACGAGCAGTACTTC. This sequence encodes CSVEEGQGYEQYF.

The CDR3 loop is CASMAAGETDTQYF. CDR3 nucleotides: TGTGCCAGCATGGCCGCGGGGGAGACAGATACGCAGTATTTT. The J gene is TRBJ2-3, the V gene TRBV27; 7 nucleotides agree with TRBD2. CDR1 and CDR2 from the germline V gene are MNHEY and SMNVEV (reference sequence). The CDR3 loop spans 14 amino acids. Trimming took 7 bases from V and 3 from J; bases not matched to a gene: 7.

This clonotype was observed a handful of times. The V gene is TRBV20-1, the J gene TRBJ2-2; 8 bases match TRBD2. Germline loops: CDR1 DFQATT, CDR2 SNEGSKA (reference sequence). CDR3 length equals 13 residues. The junction had 2 bases not matched to a gene; V was cut back by 2 bases and J by 6 bases. DNA for the CDR3: TGCAGTGCTAGACCTAGCGGGTCCGGGGAGCTGTTTTTT. Amino acids: CSARPSGSGELFF.

V usage is TRBV29-1 and J usage is TRBJ2-7, with no clear D. The germline V gene encodes CDR1 SQVTM and CDR2 ANQGSEA. V lost 4 bases to trimming and J lost 2 bases, with 3 bases between them. This CDR3 has 10 amino acids. DNA for the CDR3: TGCAGCGTTGTCACCTACGAGCAGTACTTC. Its protein product is CSVVTYEQYF.

This clonotype was seen a handful of times. The genes are TRBV20-1 and TRBJ2-1; TRBD2 might be the D (6 bases). The CDR3 covers 17 residues. In germline, CDR1 is DFQATT, CDR2 SNEGSKA (reference sequence). V lost 5 bases and J 0 bases, leaving 20 bases between the germline ends. The CDR3 loop is CSAPRLGEESSYNEQFF. In nucleotides, the CDR3 is TGCAGTGCTCCGAGACTAGGGGAAGAGAGCTCCTACAATGAGCAGTTCTTC.

This clonotype was detected only a few times. The chain links TRBV29-1 to TRBJ2-7, with D perhaps matching TRBD1 (6 bases). The germline gives CDR1 SQVTM, CDR2 ANQGSEA. The CDR3 contains 12 residues. The V and J ends lost 7 bases and 2 bases respectively, with 12 bases between them. The CDR3 sequence: CSGTTGTYEQYF. In DNA form, the CDR3 reads TGCAGCGGTACGACAGGAACCTACGAGCAGTACTTC.

This clonotype was detected ten times or more. V usage is TRBV5-5 and J usage is TRBJ2-5; TRBD2 is a possible D gene (7 bases). Germline V lookup: CDR1 SGHKS, CDR2 YYEKEE (reference sequence). Deletions cut 2 bases from V and 6 bases from J, with 8 bases between. The CDR3 runs 12 residues. CDR3 loop: CASSFGGQTQYF. CDR3 nucleotides: TGTGCCAGCAGCTTCGGGGGGCAGACCCAGTACTTC.

This clonotype has ten or more counts. The V gene is TRBV28, the J gene TRBJ2-7; 7 bases match TRBD1. The CDR3 consists of 14 residues. Germline lookup yields CDR1 MDHEN and CDR2 SYDVKM. With 6 bases clipped from V and 3 bases from J, the junction kept 8 bases outside the gene matches. As DNA, the CDR3 is TGTGCCAGCAGAAAGGGACAGTCCCTCTACGAGCAGTACTTC. Its translation: CASRKGQSLYEQYF.

This clonotype was picked up many times. The rearrangement links TRBV20-1 to TRBJ2-1, with D hard to call. The V gene's germline CDR1 is DFQATT and CDR2 SNEGSKA (reference sequence). Trimming took off 5 bases at V and 0 bases at J, with 11 bases between the two ends. This CDR3 comprises 14 residues. The CDR3 sequence is CSADDTTSYNEQFF. DNA of the CDR3: TGCAGTGCTGACGACACAACCTCCTACAATGAGCAGTTCTTC.

This clonotype was seen a handful of times. The J gene is TRBJ1-5, the V gene TRBV6-2 or TRBV6-3, with TRBD1 matching 7 bases. The junction had 4 bases not matched to a gene; V was cut back by 7 bases and J by 1 base. Germline assignment: CDR1 MNHEY and CDR2 SVGEGT. The CDR3 runs to 14 residues. CDR3 DNA sequence: TGTGCCAGCAAAGAGGGGGCCAGCAATCAGCCCCAGCATTTT. Its protein is CASKEGASNQPQHF.

This clonotype was detected only a few times. The V call is TRBV12-3 or TRBV12-4, the J call TRBJ2-7; tentatively, D is TRBD2 (5 bases). Trimming shortened V by 6 bases and J by 7 bases, and 16 bases separated the two germline ends. The CDR3 sequence is 13 residues long. CDR3 in DNA: TGTGCCAGCAGCCCGACAAGGTCGGGAGAGCAGTACTTC. This codes for CASSPTRSGEQYF.

The J gene is TRBJ2-3, the V gene TRBV11-1, with 12 bases that match TRBD2. Germline lookup yields CDR1 SGHAT and CDR2 FQDESV (reference sequence). V trimming: 2 bases; J trimming: 4 bases; junction bases outside the gene matches: 10. This CDR3 is built from 18 residues. CDR3 coding DNA: TGTGCCAGCAGCTTATCCCACCTAGCGGGGGGGCCGGCAGATACGCAGTATTTT. This gives the protein CASSLSHLAGGPADTQYF.

This clonotype has just a few counts. The chain uses TRBV5-1 and TRBJ1-1; weak D call: TRBD1 (5 bases). V dropped 6 bases and J dropped 6 bases, with 18 bases sitting between them. Germline CDR1 and CDR2: SGHRS and YFSETQ. The CDR3 loop spans 14 amino acids. The CDR3 protein is CASNWVGGESEAFF. DNA for the CDR3: TGCGCCAGCAACTGGGTCGGAGGGGAATCTGAAGCTTTCTTT.

The rearrangement links TRBV29-1 to TRBJ2-6; D possibly uses TRBD1 or TRBD2 (5 bases each). The V end was cut by 6 bases, the J end by 4 bases, with 10 bases between. Germline V gene data show CDR1 as SQVTM and CDR2 as ANQGSEA. The CDR3 loop spans 13 amino acids. CDR3 in DNA: TGCAGCGTAATGGGGGACGGGGCCAACGTCCTGACTTTC. It translates to CSVMGDGANVLTF.

The table lists this clonotype with many counts. This chain links TRBV27 with TRBJ2-1, with D tentatively TRBD1 or TRBD2 (5 bases each). Trimming took 1 base from V and 0 from J, leaving 7 bases between them. This CDR3 spans 15 amino acids. CDR1 is MNHEY and CDR2 is SMNVEV in the germline V gene (reference sequence). CDR3 in amino acids: CASSLWGSSYNEQFF. The CDR3 coding sequence is TGTGCCAGCAGTTTATGGGGGAGCTCCTACAATGAGCAGTTCTTC.

This clonotype appeared a few times. A junction end diverges from the germline sequence, so it may reflect a read error. The V call is TRBV11-2, the J call TRBJ1-1; 7 nucleotides match TRBD1. The CDR3 runs 17 residues. Germline V gene lookup returns CDR1 SGHAT and CDR2 FQNNGV. CDR3 amino acids: CASSLGGDRRMNTEVFF. CDR3 coding DNA: TGTGCCAGCAGCTTAGGTGGGGACAGAAGGATGAACACTGAAGTTTTCTTT.

The chain is built from TRBV3-1 and TRBJ2-7; D is uncertain. The CDR3 sequence is 15 residues long. Trimming shortened V by 4 bases and J by 3 bases, and 16 bases separated the two germline ends. In germline, CDR1 is LGHDT, CDR2 YNNKEL (reference sequence). The CDR3 reads CASSPLHRPSYEQYF. Written as DNA, the CDR3 is TGTGCCAGCAGCCCTTTGCACCGACCGAGCTACGAGCAGTACTTC.

This sequence joins TRBV6-2 or TRBV6-3 and TRBJ2-3, with D perhaps matching TRBD2 (5 bases). This CDR3 has 11 amino acids. Trimming removed 8 bases at V and 4 bases at J, with 7 bases between. CDR1 is MNHEY, CDR2 SVGEGT, per germline. The CDR3 DNA reads as TGTGCCAGCGCGGACTCAGATACGCAGTATTTT. It translates to CASADSDTQYF.

This sequence joins TRBV7-9 and TRBJ2-1; perhaps TRBD1 as D (6 bases). Trimming removed 5 bases at V and 7 bases at J, with 12 bases between. The CDR3 covers 13 residues. Germline CDR1 reads SEHNR; CDR2 reads FQNEAQ (reference sequence). CDR3 sequence: CASSLTGKNEQFF. CDR3 coding DNA: TGTGCCAGCAGCCTCACAGGGAAGAATGAGCAGTTCTTC.

The chain links TRBV6-1 to TRBJ2-7; 8 bases align to TRBD2. CDR1 and CDR2 (germline): MNHNS, SASEGT. V was clipped by 6 bases and J by 5 bases; unmatched bases: 9. The length of the CDR3 is 14 residues. CDR3 sequence reads: CASRPERGPHEQYF. The CDR3 region has the DNA TGTGCCAGCAGACCGGAGCGGGGGCCACACGAGCAGTACTTC.

The J gene is TRBJ2-6, the V gene TRBV9, with 8 bases identical to TRBD1. The germline V gene encodes CDR1 SGDLS and CDR2 YYNGEE. CDR3 length: 16 amino acids. Trimming removed 4 bases from V and 2 bases from J; junction bases left unmatched: 5. In nucleotides, the CDR3 is TGTGCCAGCAGCAGCGACAGGGGCACTGGGGCCAACGTCCTGACTTTC. Its translation: CASSSDRGTGANVLTF.

This clonotype was detected a few times. The chain carries TRBV20-1 and TRBJ2-7; TRBD1 aligns across 9 bases. The V segment lost 4 bases and the J segment 4 bases; nucleotides outside the gene matches: 11. The length of the CDR3 is 15 residues. Germline CDR1 reads DFQATT; CDR2 reads SNEGSKA (reference sequence). The CDR3 DNA follows: TGCAGTGCTATAAGTACGGGACAGGGATTGTACGAGCAGTACTTC. Protein product: CSAISTGQGLYEQYF.

V usage is TRBV10-3 and J usage is TRBJ1-2; no clear D gene. The germline gives CDR1 ENHRY, CDR2 SYGVKD. Trimming took off 3 bases at V and 6 bases at J, with 14 bases between the two ends. The CDR3 covers 14 residues. The CDR3 DNA reads TGTGCCATCAGTGAAGGCGGATGGCCCAATGGCTACACCTTC. This codes for CAISEGGWPNGYTF.

The chain combines TRBV5-1 with TRBJ2-3, with 8 bases that match TRBD2. Germline CDR1 and CDR2: SGHRS and YFSETQ. The V segment lost 5 bases and the J segment 1 base; nucleotides outside the gene matches: 6. This CDR3 region has 15 residues. CDR3 nucleotides: TGCGCCAGCAGGGAAGCGGGAGTACGCACAGATACGCAGTATTTT. It encodes CASREAGVRTDTQYF.

This rearrangement joins TRBV6-2 or TRBV6-3 to TRBJ2-2, with a tentative D call TRBD2 (5 bases). Germline CDR1 reads MNHEY; CDR2 reads SVGEGT. V was cut by 8 bases and J by 4 bases, with 11 bases left in between. The CDR3 extends over 13 amino acids. CDR3 nucleotide sequence: TGTGCCAGCGGGAGCGCGATCACCGGGGAGCTGTTTTTT. Amino acids: CASGSAITGELFF.

This clonotype was seen more than once but under ten times. V is TRBV5-1 and J is TRBJ2-3; D perhaps matches TRBD2 (5 bases). Trimming took off 3 bases at V and 3 bases at J, with 5 bases between the two ends. The CDR3 totals 12 residues. Per the germline V gene, CDR1 is SGHRS and CDR2 is YFSETQ. CDR3 residues: CASSWETDTQYF. CDR3 in DNA: TGCGCCAGCAGCTGGGAGACAGATACGCAGTATTTT.